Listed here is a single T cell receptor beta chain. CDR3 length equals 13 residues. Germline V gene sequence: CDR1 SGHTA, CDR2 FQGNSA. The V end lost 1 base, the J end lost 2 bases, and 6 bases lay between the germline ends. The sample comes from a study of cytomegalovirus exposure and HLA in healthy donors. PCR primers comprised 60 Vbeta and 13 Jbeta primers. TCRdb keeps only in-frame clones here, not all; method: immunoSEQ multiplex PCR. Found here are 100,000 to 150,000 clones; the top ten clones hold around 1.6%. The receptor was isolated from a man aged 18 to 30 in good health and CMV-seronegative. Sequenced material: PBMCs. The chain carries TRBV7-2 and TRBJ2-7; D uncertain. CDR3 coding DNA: TGTGCCAGCAGCTTAGACAGAGCCTACGAGCAGTACTTC. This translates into CASSLDRAYEQYF.